Reported below is one T cell receptor (beta chain). The antigen remains undetermined. The data originate from a study of vaccination effects on CD4 cells after COVID-19. J lost 7 bases, V lost 6 bases, and 12 bases had no gene match. The CDR3 loop spans 14 amino acids. CDR1 and CDR2 from the germline V gene are SGHRS and YFSETQ. Following 10 days of culture, CD4+ T cells were isolated. Vaccine recipients lacked prior SARS-CoV-2 infection and had negative nucleocapsid antibodies. The method was immunoSEQ multiplex PCR; TCRdb's version includes in-frame clones alone and lacks a portion of them. Seen here are over 45,000 clones, over 65% observed once, and the top ten hold less than 4%.

This receptor was obtained from a human donor who received a COVID-19 vaccine. The chain joins TRBV5-1 to TRBJ2-5, with 7 bases lining up with TRBD1. Material: CD4+ T cells from PBMCs cultured without peptide, obtained before COVID-19 vaccination. CDR3 amino acids: CASNPVDRVTTQYF. The CDR3 DNA sequence: TGCGCCAGCAACCCGGTAGACAGGGTGACGACCCAGTACTTC.